The sequence of this T cell receptor beta chain was determined in a study of shared clonotypes between healthy human individuals. Method: immunoSEQ multiplex PCR; TCRdb's copy keeps in-frame clones and lacks some. The repertoire has 450,000 to 500,000 clones, 81% of them found once; the top ten carry over 9.5%. V lost 7 bases and J lost 2, with 19 bases in between. Germline V gene lookup returns CDR1 MDHEN and CDR2 SYDVKM. The CDR3 loop spans 16 amino acids. This clone was seen ten or more times. The chain uses TRBV28 and TRBJ2-3; D call uncertain. This receptor was identified in a woman in her 40s in good health. Some clones in this sample may be carry-over from other donors' samples. What was sequenced was PBMCs. The CDR3 reads CASKRMAGDYTDTQYF. The CDR3 bases are TGTGCCAGCAAGAGAATGGCAGGTGATTACACAGATACGCAGTATTTT.